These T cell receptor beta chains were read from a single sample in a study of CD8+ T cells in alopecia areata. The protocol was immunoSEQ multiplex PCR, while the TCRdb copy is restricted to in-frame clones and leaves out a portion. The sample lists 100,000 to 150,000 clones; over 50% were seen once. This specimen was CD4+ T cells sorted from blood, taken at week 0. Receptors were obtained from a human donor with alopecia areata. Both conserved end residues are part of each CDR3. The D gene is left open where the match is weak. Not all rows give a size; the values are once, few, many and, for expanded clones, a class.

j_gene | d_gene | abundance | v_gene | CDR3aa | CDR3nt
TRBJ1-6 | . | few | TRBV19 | CASSSVFSPLHF | TGTGCCAGTTCCTCAGTGTTTTCACCCCTCCACTTT
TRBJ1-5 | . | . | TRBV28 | CASKSSSNQPQHF | TGTGCCAGCAAAAGCAGTAGCAATCAGCCCCAGCATTTT
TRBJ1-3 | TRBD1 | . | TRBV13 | CASSLSPTGVDTIYF | TGTGCCAGCAGCTTATCTCCGACAGGGGTGGACACCATATATTTT
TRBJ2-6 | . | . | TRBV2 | CASSPGAGANVLTF | TGTGCCAGCAGTCCAGGGGCTGGGGCCAACGTCCTGACTTTC
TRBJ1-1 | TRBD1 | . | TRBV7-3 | CASSPGGGGASSEAFF | TGTGCCAGCAGCCCAGGTGGAGGGGGCGCGAGTTCTGAAGCTTTCTTT
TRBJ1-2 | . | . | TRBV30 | CAWSLRGGSGYGYTF | TGTGCCTGGAGCCTACGAGGGGGATCCGGCTATGGCTACACCTTC
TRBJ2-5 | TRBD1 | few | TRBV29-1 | CSVQGGRETQYF | TGCAGCGTACAGGGGGGAAGAGAGACCCAGTACTTC
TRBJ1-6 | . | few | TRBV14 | CASSQARGSPLHF | TGTGCCAGCAGCCAAGCCAGGGGATCACCCCTCCACTTT
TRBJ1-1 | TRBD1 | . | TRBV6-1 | CASSEPDRGGTEAFF | TGTGCCAGCAGTGAACCGGACAGGGGGGGCACTGAAGCTTTCTTT
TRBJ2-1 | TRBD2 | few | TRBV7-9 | CASSLAGLNEQFF | TGTGCCAGCAGCCTAGCGGGACTGAATGAGCAGTTCTTC
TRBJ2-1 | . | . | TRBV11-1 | CASSLVSGYEQFF | TGTGCCAGCAGCTTAGTGTCCGGGTATGAGCAGTTCTTC
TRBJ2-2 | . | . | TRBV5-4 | CASSPKSANTGELFF | TGTGCCAGCAGCCCCAAGTCTGCGAACACCGGGGAGCTGTTTTTT
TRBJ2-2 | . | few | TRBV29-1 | CSVEQGTGELFF | TGCAGCGTTGAACAGGGCACCGGGGAGCTGTTTTTT
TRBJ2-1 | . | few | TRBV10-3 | CAISDAVNEQFF | TGTGCCATCAGTGACGCAGTGAATGAGCAGTTCTTC
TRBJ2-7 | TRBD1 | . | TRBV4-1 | CASSQLLRTGDEQYF | TGCGCCAGCAGCCAACTACTTAGGACAGGGGACGAGCAGTACTTC
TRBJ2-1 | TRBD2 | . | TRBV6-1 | CASTERWGGNNEQFF | TGTGCCAGCACGGAGAGGTGGGGGGGGAACAATGAGCAGTTCTTC
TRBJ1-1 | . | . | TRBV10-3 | CAIRKTPDRPEAFF | TGTGCCATCAGGAAGACTCCTGACAGGCCAGAAGCTTTCTTT
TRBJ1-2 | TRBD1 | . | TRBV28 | CASDRVGQGLYGYTF | TGTGCCAGCGATAGAGTCGGACAGGGATTATATGGCTACACCTTC
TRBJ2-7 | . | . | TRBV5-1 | CASSLGDRPLYEQYF | TGCGCCAGCAGCCTTGGAGACAGGCCGCTCTACGAGCAGTACTTC
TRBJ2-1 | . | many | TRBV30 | CAWSESVNEQFF | TGTGCCTGGAGTGAAAGCGTTAATGAGCAGTTCTTC
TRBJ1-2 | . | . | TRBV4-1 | CASSRRGAGYGYTF | TGCGCCAGCAGCCGAAGGGGAGCCGGCTATGGCTACACCTTC
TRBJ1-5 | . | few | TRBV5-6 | CASSLGPSVQPQHF | TGTGCCAGCAGCTTAGGCCCGAGTGTACAGCCCCAGCATTTT
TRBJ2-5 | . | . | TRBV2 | CASSEMSDAQETQYF | TGTGCCAGCAGTGAAATGTCAGACGCCCAAGAGACCCAGTACTTC
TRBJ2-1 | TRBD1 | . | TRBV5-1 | CASSLRDSLYNEQFF | TGCGCCAGCAGCTTGAGGGACAGTCTCTACAATGAGCAGTTCTTC
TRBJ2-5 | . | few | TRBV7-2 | CASIEVEAQETQYF | TGTGCCAGCATCGAAGTTGAGGCCCAAGAGACCCAGTACTTC
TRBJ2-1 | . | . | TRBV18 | CASSPKNGYSRSYNEQFF | TGTGCCAGCTCACCAAAAAACGGCTACAGTCGCTCCTACAATGAGCAGTTCTTC
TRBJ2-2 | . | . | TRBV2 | CASSPGTGELFF | TGTGCCAGCAGTCCCGGCACCGGGGAGCTGTTTTTT
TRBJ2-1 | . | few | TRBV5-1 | CASSLDGGRYNEQFF | TGCGCCAGCAGCTTGGACGGGGGGCGCTACAATGAGCAGTTCTTC
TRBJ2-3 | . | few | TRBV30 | CAWSVTGEDTQYF | TGTGCCTGGAGTGTAACGGGAGAAGATACGCAGTATTTT
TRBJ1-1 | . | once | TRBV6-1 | CASSEGLGTEAFF | TGTGCCAGCAGTGAAGGTTTGGGCACTGAAGCTTTCTTT
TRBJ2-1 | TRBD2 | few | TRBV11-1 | CASRKREGLNEQFF | TGTGCCAGCAGGAAGCGGGAGGGCCTAAATGAGCAGTTCTTC
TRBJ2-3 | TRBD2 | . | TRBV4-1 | CASSQEGGRVTDTQYF | TGCGCCAGCAGCCAAGAAGGCGGGAGGGTCACAGATACGCAGTATTTT
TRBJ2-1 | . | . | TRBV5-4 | CASSLNPSYNEQFF | TGTGCCAGCAGCTTGAATCCTTCCTACAATGAGCAGTTCTTC